Shown below are 2 T cell receptor beta chains from a single sample sequenced in a study of cytomegalovirus exposure and HLA in healthy donors. Vbeta (60) and Jbeta (13) primers were used in the PCR. This table comes from immunoSEQ multiplex PCR, and its TCRdb copy is limited to in-frame clones, with some not included. The sample holds 160,000 or so clones, about 80% seen once. The sample taken for sequencing was PBMCs. The source is a woman between 45 and 60 years old in good health and CMV-seronegative.

This clone has only a few counts. V is TRBV4-3 and J is TRBJ1-3; no clear D. The CDR3 length is 16 residues. Per germline, CDR1 LGHNA and CDR2 YSLEER. Trimming pared 1 base from V and 2 bases from J, leaving 12 bases between. The CDR3 DNA follows: TGCGCCAGCAGCCAAGGGAAGGCGGCCCCTGGAAACACCATATATTTT. Amino acid sequence: CASSQGKAAPGNTIYF.

This clone showed up just once. The genes are TRBV30 and TRBJ2-5; D is perhaps TRBD1 (6 bases). Trimming stripped 5 bases from V and 2 bases from J, with 9 bases between. The length of the CDR3 is 12 residues. Germline V gene sequence: CDR1 GTSNPN, CDR2 SVGIG (reference sequence). CDR3 DNA sequence: TGTGCCTGGGGCGACAGGCAAGAGACCCAGTACTTC. This encodes CAWGDRQETQYF.